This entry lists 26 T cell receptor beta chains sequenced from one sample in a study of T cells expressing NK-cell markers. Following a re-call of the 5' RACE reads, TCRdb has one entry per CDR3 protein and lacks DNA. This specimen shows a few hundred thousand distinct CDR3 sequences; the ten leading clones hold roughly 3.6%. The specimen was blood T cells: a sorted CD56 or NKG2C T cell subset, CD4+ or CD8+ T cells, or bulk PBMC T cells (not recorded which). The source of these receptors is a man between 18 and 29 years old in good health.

The CDR3 here is CSVYLGTNNEQFF. V usage is TRBV29-1 and J usage is TRBJ2-1; as DNA is missing, the TRBD2 call by TCRdb cannot be tested. The CDR3 runs 13 residues. Germline V gene sequence: CDR1 SQVTM, CDR2 ANQGSEA.

Here the CDR3 reads CSARGQGTKAFF. The chain links TRBV20-1 to TRBJ1-1; TCRdb outputs TRBD1, but without DNA this stays unchecked. CDR3 length equals 12 residues. The V gene's germline CDR1 is DFQATT and CDR2 SNEGSKA (reference sequence).

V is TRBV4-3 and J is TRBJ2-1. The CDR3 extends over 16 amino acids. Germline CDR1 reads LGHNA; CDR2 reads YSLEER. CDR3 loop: CASSQDYVASYNEQFF.

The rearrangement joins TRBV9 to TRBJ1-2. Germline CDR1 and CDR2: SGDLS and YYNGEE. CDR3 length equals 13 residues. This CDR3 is CASSVPTKNGYTF.

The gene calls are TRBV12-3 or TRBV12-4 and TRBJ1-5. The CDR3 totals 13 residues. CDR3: CASSLAQQQPQHF.

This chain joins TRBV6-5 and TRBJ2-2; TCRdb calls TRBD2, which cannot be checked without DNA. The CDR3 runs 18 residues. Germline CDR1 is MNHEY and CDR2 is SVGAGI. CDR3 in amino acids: CASSYSTAGGPRTGELFF.

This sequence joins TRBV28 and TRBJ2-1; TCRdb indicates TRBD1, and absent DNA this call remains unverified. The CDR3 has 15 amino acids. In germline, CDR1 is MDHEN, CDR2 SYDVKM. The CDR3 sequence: CASSSGTGAYNEQFF. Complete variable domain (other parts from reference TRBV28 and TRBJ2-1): DVKVTQSSRYLVKRTGEKVFLECVQDMDHENMFWYRQDPGLGLRLIYFSYDVKMKEKGDIPEGYSVSREKKERFSLILESASTNQTSMYLCASSSGTGAYNEQFFGPGTRLTVL.

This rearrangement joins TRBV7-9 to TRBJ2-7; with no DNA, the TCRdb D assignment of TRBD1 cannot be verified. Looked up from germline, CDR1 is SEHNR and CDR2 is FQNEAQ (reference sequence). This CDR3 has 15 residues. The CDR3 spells CASSPPTGFTYEQYF.

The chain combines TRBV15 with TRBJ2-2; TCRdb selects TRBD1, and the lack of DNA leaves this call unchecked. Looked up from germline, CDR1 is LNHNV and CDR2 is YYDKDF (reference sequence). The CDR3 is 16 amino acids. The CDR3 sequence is CATSPRTQGNTGELFF.

The CDR3 loop reads CSADRGVGTQYF. The chain employs TRBV29-1 and TRBJ2-5; TCRdb calls TRBD1, which cannot be checked without DNA. In germline, CDR1 is SQVTM, CDR2 ANQGSEA. The length of the CDR3 is 12 residues.

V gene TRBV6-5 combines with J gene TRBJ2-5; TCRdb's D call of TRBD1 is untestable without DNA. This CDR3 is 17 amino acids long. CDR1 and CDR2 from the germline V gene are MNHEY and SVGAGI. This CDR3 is CATISGTGVTPKETQYF.

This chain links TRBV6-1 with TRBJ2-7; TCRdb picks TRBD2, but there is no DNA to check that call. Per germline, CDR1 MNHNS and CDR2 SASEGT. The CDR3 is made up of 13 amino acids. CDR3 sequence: CASTGTSGTGQYF.

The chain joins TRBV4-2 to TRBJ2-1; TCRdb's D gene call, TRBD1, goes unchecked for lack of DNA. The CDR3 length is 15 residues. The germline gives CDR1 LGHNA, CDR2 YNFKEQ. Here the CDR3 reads CASSQPSGEIGEQFF.

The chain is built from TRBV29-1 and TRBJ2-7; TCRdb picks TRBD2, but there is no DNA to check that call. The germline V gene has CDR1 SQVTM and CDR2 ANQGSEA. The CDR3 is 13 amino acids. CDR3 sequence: CSVDLAGANEQYF.

The CDR3 spells CASRGSETQYF. The gene calls are TRBV6-6 and TRBJ2-5; no DNA is available, so the TRBD1 call from TCRdb remains unchecked. The germline gives CDR1 MNHNY, CDR2 SVGAGI (reference sequence). The CDR3 is 11 amino acids.

CDR3 residues: CSAPGTPTYEQYF. The chain employs TRBV20-1 and TRBJ2-7; TCRdb lists TRBD2, though no DNA is available to test this call. CDR1 DFQATT and CDR2 SNEGSKA come from the germline V gene (reference sequence). There are 13 residues in the CDR3.

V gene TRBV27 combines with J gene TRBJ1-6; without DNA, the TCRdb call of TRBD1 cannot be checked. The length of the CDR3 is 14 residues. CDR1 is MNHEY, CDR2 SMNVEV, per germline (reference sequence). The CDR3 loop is CASSLDRGSVALHF.

The CDR3 is CATSNQRDRGSRDTEAFF. The V and J genes are TRBV15 and TRBJ1-1; TCRdb proposes TRBD1, but this gene call is untestable without DNA. The CDR3 spans 18 residues. Germline CDR1 reads LNHNV; CDR2 reads YYDKDF (reference sequence).

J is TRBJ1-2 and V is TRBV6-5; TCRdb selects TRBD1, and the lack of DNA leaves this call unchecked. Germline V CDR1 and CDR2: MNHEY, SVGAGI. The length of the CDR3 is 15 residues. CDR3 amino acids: CASSSWTGTNYGYTF.

CDR3 loop: CSARDSKTGHGELFF. The V and J genes are TRBV20-1 and TRBJ2-2; as DNA is missing, the TRBD1 call by TCRdb cannot be tested. From germline, CDR1 is DFQATT and CDR2 SNEGSKA (reference sequence). The CDR3 runs 15 residues.

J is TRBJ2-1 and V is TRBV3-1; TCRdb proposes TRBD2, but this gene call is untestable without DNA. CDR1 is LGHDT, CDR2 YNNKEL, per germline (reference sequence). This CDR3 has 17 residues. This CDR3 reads CASSQGIGLAGVDEQFF.

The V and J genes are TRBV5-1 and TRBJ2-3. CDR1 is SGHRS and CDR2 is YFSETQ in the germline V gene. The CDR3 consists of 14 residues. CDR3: CASSDGPSTDTQYF.

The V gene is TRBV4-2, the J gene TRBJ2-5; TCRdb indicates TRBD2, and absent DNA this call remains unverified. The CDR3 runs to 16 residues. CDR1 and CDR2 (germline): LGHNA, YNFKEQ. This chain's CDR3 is CASRTGTSGNQETQYF.

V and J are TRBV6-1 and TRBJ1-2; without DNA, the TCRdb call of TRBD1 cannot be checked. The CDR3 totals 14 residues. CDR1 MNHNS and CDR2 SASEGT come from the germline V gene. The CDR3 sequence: CASSPQGGHYGYTF.

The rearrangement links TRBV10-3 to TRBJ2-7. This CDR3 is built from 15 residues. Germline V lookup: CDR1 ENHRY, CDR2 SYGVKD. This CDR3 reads CAISADRTASYEQYF.

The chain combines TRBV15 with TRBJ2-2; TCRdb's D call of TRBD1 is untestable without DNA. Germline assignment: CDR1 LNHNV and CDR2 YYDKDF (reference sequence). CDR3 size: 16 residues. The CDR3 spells CATSRVTGSFAGELFF.